This TCR beta chain was obtained from a study of cytomegalovirus exposure and HLA in healthy donors. This CDR3 region has 16 residues. V lost 5 bases, J lost 2 bases, and 12 bases stayed unmatched. The germline V gene has CDR1 LGHNA and CDR2 YNFKEQ. Primers for the PCR totalled 60 Vbeta and 13 Jbeta. Assay used: immunoSEQ multiplex PCR; TCRdb lists only in-frame clones, some missing. The sample holds approximately 220,000 clones; roughly 80% are singletons and the top ten take about 0.23%. This sequence joins TRBV4-2 and TRBJ2-7, with 7 nucleotides matching TRBD1. This sequence originates from a girl aged 2-9 years in good health and CMV-seronegative. The sample consisted of PBMCs. Here the CDR3 reads CASSYLPGQPAYEQYF. In nucleotides, the CDR3 is TGTGCCAGCAGCTACCTTCCGGGACAGCCAGCCTACGAGCAGTACTTC.